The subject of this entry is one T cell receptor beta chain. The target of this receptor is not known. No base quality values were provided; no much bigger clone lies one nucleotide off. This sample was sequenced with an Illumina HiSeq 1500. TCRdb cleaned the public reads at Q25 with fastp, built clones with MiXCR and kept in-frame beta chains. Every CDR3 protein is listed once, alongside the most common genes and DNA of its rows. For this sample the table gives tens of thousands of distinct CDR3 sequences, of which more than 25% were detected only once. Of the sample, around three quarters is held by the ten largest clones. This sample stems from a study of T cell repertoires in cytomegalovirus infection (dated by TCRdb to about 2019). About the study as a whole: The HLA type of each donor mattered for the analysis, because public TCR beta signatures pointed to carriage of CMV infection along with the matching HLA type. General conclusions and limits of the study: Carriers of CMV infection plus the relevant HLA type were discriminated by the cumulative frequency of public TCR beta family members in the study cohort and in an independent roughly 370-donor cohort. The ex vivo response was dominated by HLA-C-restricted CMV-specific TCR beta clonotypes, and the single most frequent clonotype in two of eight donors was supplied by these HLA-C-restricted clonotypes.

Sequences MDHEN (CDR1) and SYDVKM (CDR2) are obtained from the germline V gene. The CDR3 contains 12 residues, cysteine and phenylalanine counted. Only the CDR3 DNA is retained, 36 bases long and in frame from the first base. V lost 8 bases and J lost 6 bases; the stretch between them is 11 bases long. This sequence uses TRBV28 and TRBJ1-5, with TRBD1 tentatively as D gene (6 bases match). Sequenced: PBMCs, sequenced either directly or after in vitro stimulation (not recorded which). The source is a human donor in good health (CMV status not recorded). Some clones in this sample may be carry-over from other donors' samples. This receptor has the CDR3 CASGVRGQPQHF. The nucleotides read TGTGCCAGCGGGGTCAGGGGTCAGCCCCAGCATTTT.